These 16 T cell receptor beta chains came from one sample sequenced in a study of regulatory T cells in long-lasting Graves disease. Building the TCR beta libraries relied on iRepertoire HTBI primers, and CDR3 regions underwent Arm-PCR. TCRdb reprocessed the multiplex PCR reads with MiXCR, giving one entry per CDR3 protein. There are around 480,000 distinct CDR3 sequences in the sample; around 15% occur only once, and 12% lies in the top ten. Time point of the sample: newly diagnosed GD, antithyroid drugs for less than 3 months. PBMCs provided the RNA from which the TCR library was made. The same sample was also studied in work on T cells in Graves' hyperthyroidism and ophthalmopathy.

Sequencing was performed on peripheral blood mononuclear cells (PBMCs), taken at new diagnosis, from a patient treated with antithyroid drugs. These TCRs come from a man between 40 and 49 years old with Graves disease.

This clonotype was recorded many times. The chain uses TRBV7-9 and TRBJ2-1; 9 bases line up with TRBD1. The germline CDR1 and CDR2 sequences are SEHNR and FQNEAQ (reference sequence). The CDR3 is 14 amino acids. Germline trimming cut 5 bases from V and 9 bases from J; bases unmatched to any gene: 8. The CDR3 sequence is CASSPRDRDGEQFF. DNA of the CDR3: TGTGCCAGCAGCCCTCGGGACAGGGATGGTGAGCAGTTCTTC.

Many counts were recorded for this clonotype. This rearrangement joins TRBV6-5 to TRBJ1-1; D gene uncertain. Germline-derived CDR1 and CDR2 are MNHEY and SVGAGI. The CDR3 loop spans 15 amino acids. V dropped 0 bases and J dropped 0 bases, with 8 bases sitting between them. The CDR3 DNA sequence: TGTGCCAGCAGTTACTCGGCAGACCTGAACACTGAAGCTTTCTTT. Residues: CASSYSADLNTEAFF.

In this sample, this clonotype turned up many times. The V and J genes are TRBV20-1 and TRBJ2-7; 10 positions match TRBD1. CDR1 and CDR2 from the germline V gene are DFQATT and SNEGSKA (reference sequence). The CDR3 length is 14 residues. V dropped 3 bases and J dropped 7; count of bases not matched to a gene: 9. This CDR3 is CSARTGTGAEEQYF. CDR3 DNA sequence: TGCAGTGCTAGGACCGGGACAGGGGCTGAAGAGCAGTACTTC.

This clonotype was detected many times. The chain recombines TRBV20-1 with TRBJ2-7, with D unresolved. The ends were cut back, 3 bases at V and 2 bases at J, with 8 bases in the middle. CDR3 length equals 12 residues. The V gene's germline CDR1 is DFQATT and CDR2 SNEGSKA (reference sequence). The CDR3 reads CSASFPTYEQYF. In nucleotides, the CDR3 is TGCAGTGCTAGTTTCCCCACCTACGAGCAGTACTTC.

V usage is TRBV9 and J usage is TRBJ2-3; the match to TRBD2 covers 8 bases. Germline assignment: CDR1 SGDLS and CDR2 YYNGEE. The V and J ends lost 3 bases and 9 bases, in that order; junction bases with no gene match: 9. The CDR3 runs 14 residues. This CDR3 is CASSDGTGGDTQYF. CDR3 sequence (DNA): TGTGCCAGCAGCGACGGGACGGGAGGGGACACGCAGTATTTT.

This clonotype was seen a single time. A read error may explain this, as a much larger clone is one base away. The chain is built from TRBV6-1 and TRBJ1-1; unclear D gene. With 7 bases removed from V and 7 bases from J, the gap between germline ends came to 13 bases. From germline, CDR1 is MNHNS and CDR2 SASEGT. CDR3 length: 12 amino acids. The CDR3 coding sequence is TGTGCCAGCAATCACGCGGATGGTGAAGCTTTCTTT. It is translated as CASNHADGEAFF.

The genes are TRBV5-1 and TRBJ2-3; D not resolved. Trimming took 5 bases from V and 0 from J, leaving 10 bases between them. CDR3 length equals 14 residues. Germline loops: CDR1 SGHRS, CDR2 YFSETQ. DNA for the CDR3: TGCGCCAGCAGGGGCCGTACTAGCACAGATACGCAGTATTTT. As protein: CASRGRTSTDTQYF.

This clonotype was counted at least ten times. V is TRBV6-1 and J is TRBJ2-2; possible D gene TRBD2, 6 bases. CDR3 length: 15 residues. Germline CDR1 and CDR2: MNHNS and SASEGT. V lost 6 bases and J 4 bases, leaving 15 bases between the germline ends. CDR3 nucleotides: TGTGCCAGCAGCCCAAGGAGGGTGGGCACCGGGGAGCTGTTTTTT. Its protein is CASSPRRVGTGELFF.

This clonotype was seen at least ten times. The rearrangement links TRBV5-1 to TRBJ1-1; 10 bases fit TRBD1. The V and J ends lost 4 bases and 4 bases, in that order; junction bases with no gene match: 7. Germline V gene lookup returns CDR1 SGHRS and CDR2 YFSETQ. This CDR3 is built from 15 residues. CDR3 sequence reads: CASSKGQGRTTEAFF. The CDR3, as DNA: TGCGCCAGCAGCAAGGGACAGGGGCGAACCACTGAAGCTTTCTTT. Supplemented by reference TRBV5-1 and TRBJ1-1, the full variable domain reads KAGVTQTPRYLIKTRGQQVTLSCSPISGHRSVSWYQQTPGQGLQFLFEYFSETQRNKGNFPGRFSGRQFSNSRSEMNVSTLELGDSALYLCASSKGQGRTTEAFFGQGTRLTVV.

This clonotype was seen a handful of times. The chain employs TRBV6-1 and TRBJ1-4, with D possibly being TRBD1 (5 bases). This CDR3 region has 13 residues. V was clipped by 8 bases and J by 8 bases, with 15 bases between them. Germline V gives CDR1 MNHNS, CDR2 SASEGT. The CDR3 coding sequence is TGTGCCAGCCGAGTCCAGGGCAGGGAAAAACTGTTTTTT. This codes for CASRVQGREKLFF.

The CDR3 nucleotides read TGCGCCAGCAGCCGGGGGGGGGACGTATACAATGAGCAGTTCTTC. Its translation is CASSRGGDVYNEQFF. The rearrangement uses TRBV5-1 and TRBJ2-1; 8 positions match TRBD2. Germline values: CDR1 SGHRS, CDR2 YFSETQ. This CDR3 is 15 amino acids long. V lost 4 bases, J lost 4 bases, and 7 bases stayed unmatched.

This clonotype has at least ten counts. The chain has TRBV12-3 or TRBV12-4 and TRBJ2-2; 11 bases match TRBD2. This CDR3 contains 16 residues. The junction had 4 bases not matched to a gene; V was cut back by 2 bases and J by 5 bases. The CDR3 DNA is TGTGCCAGCAGTTTATCACTAGCGGGAGTGACCGGGGAGCTGTTTTTT. Protein product: CASSLSLAGVTGELFF.

This clonotype was observed at least ten times. The chain joins TRBV30 to TRBJ1-1, with D maybe TRBD1 (6 bases). V was cut by 3 bases and J by 5 bases, with 10 bases left in between. The germline V gene has CDR1 GTSNPN and CDR2 SVGIG (reference sequence). The CDR3 runs to 12 residues. CDR3 nucleotide sequence: TGTGCCTGGAGGAGGGGGGGTACTGAAGCTTTCTTT. Its protein is CAWRRGGTEAFF. Looking up the rest from reference TRBV30 and TRBJ1-1 gives the full variable domain: SQTIHQWPATLVQPVGSPLSLECTVEGTSNPNLYWYRQAAGRGLQLLFYSVGIGQISSEVPQNLSASRPQDRQFILSSKKLLLSDSGFYLCAWRRGGTEAFFGQGTRLTVV.

In this sample, this clonotype turned up many times. The chain joins TRBV28 to TRBJ2-1; the match to TRBD2 covers 10 bases. V was pared by 5 bases and J by 7 bases, with 8 bases of the junction left unmatched. This CDR3 is 15 amino acids long. Germline V gives CDR1 MDHEN, CDR2 SYDVKM. CDR3 protein: CASSPLLAGVNEQFF. CDR3 DNA sequence: TGTGCCAGCAGTCCCCTGCTAGCGGGAGTAAATGAGCAGTTCTTC.

In the case of this clonotype: With a much larger clone just one base away, this may be a read error. The chain is built from TRBV28 and TRBJ2-3; TRBD2 might be the D (6 bases). The ends were cut back, 5 bases at V and 6 bases at J, with 15 bases in the middle. CDR3 size: 14 residues. CDR1 is MDHEN, CDR2 SYDVKM, per germline. The CDR3 DNA reads TGTGCCAGCAGTGACGCTGGGACTGTGGATACGCAGTATTTT. This translates into CASSDAGTVDTQYF.

V gene TRBV10-3 combines with J gene TRBJ1-2; D gene unclear. CDR1 is ENHRY and CDR2 is SYGVKD in the germline V gene. The CDR3 is made up of 12 amino acids. V was cut by 8 bases and J by 2 bases, with 9 bases left in between. The chain's CDR3 is CAIADGNYGYTF. CDR3 DNA: TGTGCCATCGCCGACGGAAACTATGGCTACACCTTC.